The sequence of this T cell receptor beta chain was determined in a study of T cell clonotyping in hematopoietic cell transplantation. Whole-study findings and limits: After transplant, recipient diversity fell while pathologically expanded clonotypes grew through day 180. Higher Inverse Simpson Index values in graft donor and pretransplant recipient predicted broader posttransplant TCR diversity. At the given depth, recipient repertoires were over 95% de novo clonotypes.

Using immunoSEQ multiplex PCR, the repertoire was profiled, and TCRdb retains in-frame clones only, with some absent. The sample contains some 9,400 clones, almost 80% of which appear only once. Samples: about 28 days before transplant, then days 30, 100 and 180 after. With regard to this clone: The antigen is not known.

The length of the CDR3 is 16 residues. The junction had 7 bases not matched to a gene; V was cut back by 4 bases and J by 1 base. The germline V gene has CDR1 SGDLS and CDR2 YYNGEE. This specimen was PBMCs, taken 180 days after allogeneic stem cell transplant. The receptor's source is a male patient aged 40 to 55 who had an allogeneic stem cell transplant from a related donor, so the T cells may come from the graft donor. Some clones in this sample may be carry-over from other donors' samples. The chain combines TRBV9 with TRBJ2-3; 9 nucleotides match TRBD2. The CDR3 spells CASSKVASGGTDTQYF. For the CDR3, the DNA is TGTGCCAGCAGCAAGGTAGCTAGCGGGGGCACAGATACGCAGTATTTT. The variable domain in full, completed from reference TRBV9 and TRBJ2-3, reads DSGVTQTPKHLITATGQRVTLRCSPRSGDLSVYWYQQSLDQGLQFLIQYYNGEERAKGNILERFSAQQFPDLHSELNLSSLELGDSALYFCASSKVASGGTDTQYFGPGTRLTVL.